The clone carrying this T cell receptor beta chain was observed a few times. Its antigen is not known. Using constant-segment primers, 5'RACE produced TCR alpha and TCR beta cDNA libraries carrying sample barcodes and UMIs. In TCRdb, the 5' RACE reads were re-called with MiXCR into one record per CDR3 protein. Of about 240,000 distinct CDR3 sequences listed, around a tenth are singletons. The data originate from a study of T-cell memory formation after mild COVID-19. Turning to the study itself: Largely donor-specific TCR clusters were found.

Study results and caveats: The appearance of some responding clones in pre-infection memory suggested that cross-reactive memory joined. Confirmation was lacking for SARS-CoV-2 specificity of second-wave clones that peaked on day 37.

Looked up from germline, CDR1 is LGHNA and CDR2 is YNFKEQ. The CDR3 covers 16 residues. Trimming at V came to 4 bases and at J to 2 bases, leaving 6 bases not matched to a gene. Sequencing was carried out using PBMCs or a T cell subset sorted from them (not recorded which). This rearrangement joins TRBV4-2 to TRBJ2-2, with 8 positions matching TRBD1. This receptor was taken from a man between 18 and 29 years old who had mild COVID-19 (a few samples of this study predate the infection). Cell type and time point are not known. The CDR3 loop reads CASSRRQGTNTGELFF. CDR3 nucleotide sequence: TGTGCCAGCAGCCGTAGACAGGGGACAAACACCGGGGAGCTGTTTTTT.